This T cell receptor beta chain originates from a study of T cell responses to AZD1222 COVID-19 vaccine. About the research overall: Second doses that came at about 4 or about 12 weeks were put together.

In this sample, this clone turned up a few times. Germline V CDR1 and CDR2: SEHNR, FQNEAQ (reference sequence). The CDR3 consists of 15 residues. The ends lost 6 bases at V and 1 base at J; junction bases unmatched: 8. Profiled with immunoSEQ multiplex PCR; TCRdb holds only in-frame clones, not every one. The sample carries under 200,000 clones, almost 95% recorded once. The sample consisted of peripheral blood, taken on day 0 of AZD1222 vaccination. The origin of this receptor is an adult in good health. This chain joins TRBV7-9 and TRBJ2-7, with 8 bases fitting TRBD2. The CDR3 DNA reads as TGTGCCAGCAGTTCACAGGTAGCGGGATCCTACGAGCAGTACTTC. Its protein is CASSSQVAGSYEQYF.